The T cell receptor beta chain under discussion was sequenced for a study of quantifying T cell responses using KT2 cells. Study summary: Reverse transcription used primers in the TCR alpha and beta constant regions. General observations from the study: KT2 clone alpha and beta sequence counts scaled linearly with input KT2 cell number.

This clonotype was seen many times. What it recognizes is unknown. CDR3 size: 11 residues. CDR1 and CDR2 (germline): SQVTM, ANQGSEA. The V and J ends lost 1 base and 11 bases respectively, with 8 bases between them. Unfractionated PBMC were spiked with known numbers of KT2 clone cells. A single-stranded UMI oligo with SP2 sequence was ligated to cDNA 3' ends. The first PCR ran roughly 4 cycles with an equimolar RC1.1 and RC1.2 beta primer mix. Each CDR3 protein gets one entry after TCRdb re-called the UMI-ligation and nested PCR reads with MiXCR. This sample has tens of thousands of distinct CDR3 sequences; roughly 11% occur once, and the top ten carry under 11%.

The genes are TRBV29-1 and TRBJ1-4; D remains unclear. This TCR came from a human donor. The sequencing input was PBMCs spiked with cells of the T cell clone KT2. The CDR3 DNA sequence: TGCAGCGTTGAAGCCGGGCGCAAACTGTTTTTT. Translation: CSVEAGRKLFF.